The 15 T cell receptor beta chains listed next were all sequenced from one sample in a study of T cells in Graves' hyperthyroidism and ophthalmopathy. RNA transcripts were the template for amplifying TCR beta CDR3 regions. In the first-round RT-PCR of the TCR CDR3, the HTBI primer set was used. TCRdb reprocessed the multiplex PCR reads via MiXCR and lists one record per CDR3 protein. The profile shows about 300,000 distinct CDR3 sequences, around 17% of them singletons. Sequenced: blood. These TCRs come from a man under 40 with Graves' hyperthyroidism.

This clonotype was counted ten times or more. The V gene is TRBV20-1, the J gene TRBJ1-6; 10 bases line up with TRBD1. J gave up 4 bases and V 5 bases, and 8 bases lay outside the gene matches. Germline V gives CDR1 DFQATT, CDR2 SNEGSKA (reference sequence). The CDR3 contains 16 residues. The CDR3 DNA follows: TGCAGTGCTCCTCTACCGGGACAGGGGTATAATTCACCCCTCCACTTT. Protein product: CSAPLPGQGYNSPLHF.

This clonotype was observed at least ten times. The CDR3: CASSSSGTASYNEQFF. The DNA of the CDR3 is TGCGCCAGCAGCAGTTCAGGGACCGCTTCCTACAATGAGCAGTTCTTC. This sequence joins TRBV5-1 and TRBJ2-1, with D perhaps assigned TRBD1 or TRBD2 (5 bases each). The germline gives CDR1 SGHRS, CDR2 YFSETQ. This CDR3 is 16 amino acids long. Trimming shortened V by 4 bases and J by 1 base, and 15 bases separated the two germline ends.

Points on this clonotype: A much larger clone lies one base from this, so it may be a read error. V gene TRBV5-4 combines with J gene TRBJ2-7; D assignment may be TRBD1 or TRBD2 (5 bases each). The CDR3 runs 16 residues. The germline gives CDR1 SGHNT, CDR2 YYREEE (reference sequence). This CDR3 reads CANSLWGAGLMGEQYF. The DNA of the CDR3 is TGTGCCAACAGCTTGTGGGGAGCAGGGTTAATGGGGGAGCAGTACTTC.

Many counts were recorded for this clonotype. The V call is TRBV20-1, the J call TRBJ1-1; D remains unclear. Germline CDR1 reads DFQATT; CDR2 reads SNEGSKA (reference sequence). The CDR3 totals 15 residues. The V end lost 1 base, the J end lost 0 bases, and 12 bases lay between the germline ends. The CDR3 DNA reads TGCAGTGCTAGAGTGAGTTGGAGAATGAACACTGAAGCTTTCTTT. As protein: CSARVSWRMNTEAFF.

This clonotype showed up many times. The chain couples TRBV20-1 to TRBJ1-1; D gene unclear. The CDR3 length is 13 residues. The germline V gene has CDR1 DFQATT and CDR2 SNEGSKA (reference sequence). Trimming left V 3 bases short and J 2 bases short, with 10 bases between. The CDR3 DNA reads TGCAGTGCTAGTAAGGGAACTAACACTGAAGCTTTCTTT. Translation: CSASKGTNTEAFF.

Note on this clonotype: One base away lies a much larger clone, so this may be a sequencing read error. For the CDR3, the DNA is TGTGCCAGCAGTCCCCGGGATTTTACGCAGTGTTTT. It translates to CASSPRDFTQCF. The V call is TRBV28, the J call TRBJ2-3, with D maybe TRBD2 (5 bases). The CDR3 spans 12 residues. Germline values: CDR1 MDHEN, CDR2 SYDVKM.

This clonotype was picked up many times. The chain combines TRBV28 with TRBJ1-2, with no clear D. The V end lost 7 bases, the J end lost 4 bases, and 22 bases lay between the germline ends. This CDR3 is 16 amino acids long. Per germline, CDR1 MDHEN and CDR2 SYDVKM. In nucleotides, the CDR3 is TGTGCCAGCACCCGGCCCCCGGACCAAACCTCCTATGGCTACACCTTC. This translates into CASTRPPDQTSYGYTF.

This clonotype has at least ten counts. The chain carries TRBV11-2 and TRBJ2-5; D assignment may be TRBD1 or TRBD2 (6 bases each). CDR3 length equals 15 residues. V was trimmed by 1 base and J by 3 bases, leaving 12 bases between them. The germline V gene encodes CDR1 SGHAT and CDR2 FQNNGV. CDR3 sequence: CASSLGGAEEETQYF. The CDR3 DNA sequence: TGTGCCAGCAGCTTAGGGGGGGCGGAAGAAGAGACCCAGTACTTC.

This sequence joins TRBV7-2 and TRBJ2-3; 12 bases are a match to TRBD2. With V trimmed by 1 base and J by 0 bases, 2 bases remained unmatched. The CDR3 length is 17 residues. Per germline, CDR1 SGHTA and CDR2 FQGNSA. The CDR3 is CASSLGLAGASTDTQYF. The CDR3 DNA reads TGTGCCAGCAGCTTAGGACTAGCGGGAGCTAGCACAGATACGCAGTATTTT.

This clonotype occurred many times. In DNA, the CDR3 is TGCAGTGCTTCTCCTAGCGGGATCTACAATGAGCAGTTCTTC. This sequence encodes CSASPSGIYNEQFF. This rearrangement joins TRBV20-1 to TRBJ2-1; 9 bases are shared with TRBD2. CDR1 is DFQATT and CDR2 is SNEGSKA in the germline V gene (reference sequence). V was pared by 5 bases and J by 3 bases, with 5 bases of the junction left unmatched. This CDR3 has 14 residues.

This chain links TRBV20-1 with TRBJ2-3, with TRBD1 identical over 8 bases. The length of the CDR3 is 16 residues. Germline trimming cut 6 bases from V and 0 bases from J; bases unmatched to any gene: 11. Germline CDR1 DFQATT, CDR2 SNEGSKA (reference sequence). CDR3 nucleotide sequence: TGCAGTGCGACTGGACAGGGAAAACCTAGCACAGATACGCAGTATTTT. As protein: CSATGQGKPSTDTQYF.

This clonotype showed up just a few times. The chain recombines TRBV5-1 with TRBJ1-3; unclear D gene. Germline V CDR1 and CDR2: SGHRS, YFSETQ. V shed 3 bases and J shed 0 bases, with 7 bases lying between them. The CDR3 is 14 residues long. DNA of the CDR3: TGCGCCAGCAGCTCCTCTAGCTCTGGAAACACCATATATTTT. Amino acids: CASSSSSSGNTIYF. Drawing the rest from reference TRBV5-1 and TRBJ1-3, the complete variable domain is KAGVTQTPRYLIKTRGQQVTLSCSPISGHRSVSWYQQTPGQGLQFLFEYFSETQRNKGNFPGRFSGRQFSNSRSEMNVSTLELGDSALYLCASSSSSSGNTIYFGEGSWLTVV.

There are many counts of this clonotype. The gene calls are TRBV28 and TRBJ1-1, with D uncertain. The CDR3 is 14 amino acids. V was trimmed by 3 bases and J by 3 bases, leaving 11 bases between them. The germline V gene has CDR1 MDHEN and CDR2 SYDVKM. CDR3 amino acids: CASSLRALDTEAFF. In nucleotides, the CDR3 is TGTGCCAGCAGTTTGAGGGCTCTAGACACTGAAGCTTTCTTT.

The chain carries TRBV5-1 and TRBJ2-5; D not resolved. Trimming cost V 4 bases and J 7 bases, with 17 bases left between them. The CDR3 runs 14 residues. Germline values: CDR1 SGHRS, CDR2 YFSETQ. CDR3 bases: TGCGCCAGCAGCCCCTTCGGTGGGTCAAGGACCCAGTACTTC. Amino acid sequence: CASSPFGGSRTQYF.

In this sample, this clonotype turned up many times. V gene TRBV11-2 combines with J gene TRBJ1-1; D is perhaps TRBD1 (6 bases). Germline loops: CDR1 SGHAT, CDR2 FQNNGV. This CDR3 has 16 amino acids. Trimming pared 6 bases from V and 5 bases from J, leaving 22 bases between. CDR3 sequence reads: CASSSLVAGAETEAFF. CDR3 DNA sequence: TGTGCCAGCAGTTCCCTAGTCGCGGGGGCAGAGACTGAAGCTTTCTTT.